The 14 T cell receptor beta chains given below trace back to one sample, sequenced in a study of blood T cell repertoires in COVID-19. Assay: immunoSEQ multiplex PCR; the TCRdb copy retains only in-frame clones and omits some. The sample gives some 350,000 clones, 87% of which show up once; roughly 6% is in the top ten. Sequencing used peripheral blood. All receptors derive from a woman in her forties or fifties with COVID-19, enrolled during active disease.

This sequence joins TRBV13 and TRBJ2-3; 11 bases line up with TRBD2. Germline CDR1 reads PRHDT; CDR2 reads FYEKMQ (reference sequence). CDR3 length equals 16 residues. After removal of 3 bases from V and 8 bases from J, the junction contained 10 bases not matched to a gene. The CDR3: CASSFPGTSGGGTQYF. The CDR3 DNA is TGTGCCAGCAGCTTTCCCGGGACTAGCGGCGGGGGTACGCAGTATTTT.

The J gene is TRBJ2-5, the V gene TRBV10-3; the D is unclear. The V and J ends lost 4 bases and 2 bases respectively, with 8 bases between them. The germline CDR1 and CDR2 sequences are ENHRY and SYGVKD. The CDR3 has 13 residues. The CDR3 DNA sequence: TGTGCCATCAGTGTGGAGATACAAGAGACCCAGTACTTC. Protein: CAISVEIQETQYF.

This sequence joins TRBV6-1 and TRBJ1-5; no definite D call. CDR3 length: 12 residues. Between the trimmed V and J ends, which lost 2 bases and 6 bases, there was a span of 5 bases. From germline, CDR1 is MNHNS and CDR2 SASEGT. The CDR3, as DNA: TGTGCCAGCAGTGAACGGGGTCAGCCCCAGCATTTT. Encoded protein: CASSERGQPQHF.

This chain connects TRBV2 to TRBJ2-3; TRBD2 aligns across 9 bases. This CDR3 spans 15 amino acids. CDR1 SNHLY and CDR2 FYNNEI come from the germline V gene. Trimming removed 7 bases from V and 4 bases from J; junction bases left unmatched: 9. DNA of the CDR3: TGTGCCAGCACCGGGGGACTAGCCGGGGCAGATACGCAGTATTTT. Encoded protein: CASTGGLAGADTQYF.

J is TRBJ1-3 and V is TRBV18; D perhaps matches TRBD1 (5 bases). V was trimmed by 4 bases and J by 10 bases, leaving 14 bases between them. The V gene's germline CDR1 is KGHSH and CDR2 LQKENI. This CDR3 contains 13 residues. The CDR3, as DNA: TGTGCCAGCTCACTACAGGAACGGACGACCATATATTTT. Protein sequence: CASSLQERTTIYF.

The rearrangement links TRBV7-2 to TRBJ1-1; possible D gene TRBD1, 5 bases. CDR1 is SGHTA, CDR2 FQGNSA, per germline. V gave up 5 bases and J gave up 1 base, with 14 bases separating them. The CDR3 totals 15 residues. CDR3 loop: CASSAAGGSNTEAFF. The CDR3 nucleotides are TGTGCCAGCAGCGCCGCGGGGGGATCGAACACTGAAGCTTTCTTT. The variable domain in full, completed from reference TRBV7-2 and TRBJ1-1, reads GAGVSQSPSNKVTEKGKDVELRCDPISGHTALYWYRQSLGQGLEFLIYFQGNSAPDKSGLPSDRFSAERTGGSVSTLTIQRTQQEDSAVYLCASSAAGGSNTEAFFGQGTRLTVV.

This chain connects TRBV7-2 to TRBJ2-2; 12 nucleotides agree with TRBD2. Germline CDR1 reads SGHTA; CDR2 reads FQGNSA. CDR3 size: 16 residues. The trim removed 1 base at V and 7 bases at J, leaving 4 bases unmatched. This chain's CDR3 is CASSLEASGRGGELFF. In nucleotides, the CDR3 is TGTGCCAGCAGCTTAGAGGCTAGCGGGAGGGGCGGGGAGCTGTTTTTT. The full variable domain, with the rest looked up from reference TRBV7-2 and TRBJ2-2, is GAGVSQSPSNKVTEKGKDVELRCDPISGHTALYWYRQSLGQGLEFLIYFQGNSAPDKSGLPSDRFSAERTGGSVSTLTIQRTQQEDSAVYLCASSLEASGRGGELFFGEGSRLTVL.

The V gene is TRBV7-6, the J gene TRBJ2-7, with TRBD2 as a possible D gene (6 bases). This CDR3 has 14 residues. Germline V gene lookup returns CDR1 SGHVS and CDR2 FNYEAQ. V lost 4 bases, J lost 2 bases, and 12 bases lay in between. The CDR3 bases are TGTGCCAGCAGCTCGGGGGTCCCAGCCTACGAGCAGTACTTC. Protein product: CASSSGVPAYEQYF.

The chain carries TRBV28 and TRBJ2-7, with TRBD1 matching 9 bases. V lost 3 bases and J lost 1; bases outside the gene matches: 7. Germline-derived CDR1 and CDR2 are MDHEN and SYDVKM. The CDR3 runs to 16 residues. The chain's CDR3 is CASSFPGQGLSYEQYF. In DNA form, the CDR3 reads TGTGCCAGCAGTTTCCCCGGACAGGGGCTATCCTACGAGCAGTACTTC.

This clone has just one count. The chain links TRBV4-3 to TRBJ1-3, with 10 bases aligning to TRBD1. The CDR3 has 17 residues. After removal of 0 bases from V and 4 bases from J, the junction contained 6 bases not matched to a gene. The germline V gene encodes CDR1 LGHNA and CDR2 YSLEER. The DNA of the CDR3 is TGCGCCAGCAGCCAAGATCGACAGGGGGCACTAGGAAACACCATATATTTT. Residues: CASSQDRQGALGNTIYF.

The chain joins TRBV2 to TRBJ1-5, with D perhaps matching TRBD1 (6 bases). Germline CDR1 SNHLY, CDR2 FYNNEI. V lost 6 bases and J lost 2, with 14 bases in between. CDR3 length equals 15 residues. The CDR3 reads CASRRGAGGNQPQHF. The CDR3 DNA reads TGTGCCAGCAGGCGGGGGGCTGGGGGCAATCAGCCCCAGCATTTT.

The chain couples TRBV19 to TRBJ1-2; a weak D match, TRBD1 (5 bases). Trimming took 5 bases from V and 4 from J, leaving 14 bases between them. The CDR3 runs to 14 residues. CDR1 is LNHDA, CDR2 SQIVND, per germline (reference sequence). CDR3 DNA: TGTGCCAGTAGTCAACAGGAACGCCGCTATGGCTACACCTTC. Its translation is CASSQQERRYGYTF. Full variable domain (missing parts from reference TRBV19 and TRBJ1-2): DGGITQSPKYLFRKEGQNVTLSCEQNLNHDAMYWYRQDPGQGLRLIYYSQIVNDFQKGDIAEGYSVSREKKESFPLTVTSAQKNPTAFYLCASSQQERRYGYTFGSGTRLTVV.

The rearrangement joins TRBV7-9 to TRBJ2-7; the D is unclear. CDR1 SEHNR and CDR2 FQNEAQ come from the germline V gene (reference sequence). The V gene lost 2 bases and the J gene lost 3 bases, with 11 bases spanning the gap. This CDR3 contains 14 residues. CDR3 sequence: CASSLSAGIYEQYF. CDR3 DNA: TGTGCCAGCAGCTTATCGGCAGGAATCTACGAGCAGTACTTC. Full variable domain (missing parts from reference TRBV7-9 and TRBJ2-7): DTGVSQNPRHKITKRGQNVTFRCDPISEHNRLYWYRQTLGQGPEFLTYFQNEAQLEKSRLLSDRFSAERPKGSFSTLEIQRTEQGDSAMYLCASSLSAGIYEQYFGPGTRLTVT.

This sequence joins TRBV19 and TRBJ2-7, with 11 bases matching TRBD2. The CDR3 is 16 amino acids. Germline CDR1 and CDR2: LNHDA and SQIVND (reference sequence). Unmatched junction bases numbered 7, after V lost 4 bases and J lost 2 bases. The CDR3 coding sequence is TGTGCCAGTAGTAAAGGACTAGCGGGCCCCGCCTACGAGCAGTACTTC. Translating it yields CASSKGLAGPAYEQYF.